This T cell receptor beta chain was captured in a study of cytomegalovirus exposure and HLA in healthy donors. General study results and limits: The authors later found most CMV-associated TCR beta chains appeared HLA-restricted.

A multiplex PCR was run with 60 Vbeta primers and 13 Jbeta primers. Generated by immunoSEQ multiplex PCR, the TCRdb table keeps only in-frame clones and is missing some. This sample has about 200,000 clones; around three quarters occur once, and the top ten carry roughly 15%. CDR1 is KGHSH and CDR2 is LQKENI in the germline V gene. The CDR3 totals 14 residues. The trim removed 3 bases at V and 4 bases at J, leaving 3 bases unmatched. Comments on this clone: Its matching antigen is unknown.

Source material: PBMCs. The rearrangement links TRBV18 to TRBJ1-5, with 7 bases that match TRBD1. This receptor was identified in a man aged 40-55 years in good health and CMV-seronegative. CDR3 sequence reads: CASSPRGLNQPQHF. The CDR3 coding sequence is TGTGCCAGCTCACCCAGGGGGTTGAATCAGCCCCAGCATTTT.